A selection of T cell receptor beta chains follows, all from one sample in a study of blood T cell repertoires in COVID-19. Repertoires were generated with immunoSEQ multiplex PCR, while TCRdb's copy carries only in-frame clones and drops some. The sample yields some 230,000 clones, about 80% seen once. The sequencing sample was made of peripheral blood. Source of these receptors: a woman under 40 who had recovered from COVID-19. Each CDR3 is given with its conserved first and last residue. Fields, in order: CDR3 protein, V gene, J gene.

CDR3aa: CASSFEAGIQPQHF
v_gene: TRBV5-1
j_gene: TRBJ1-5

CDR3aa: CSADMNTEAFF
v_gene: TRBV20-1
j_gene: TRBJ1-1

CDR3aa: CASILAGGPYNEQFF
v_gene: TRBV28
j_gene: TRBJ2-1

CDR3aa: CASSLLGHNNEKLFF
v_gene: TRBV5-1
j_gene: TRBJ1-4

CDR3aa: CASSPEGDAADTQYF
v_gene: TRBV7-6
j_gene: TRBJ2-3

CDR3aa: CASAIAGGFNEQFF
v_gene: TRBV28
j_gene: TRBJ2-1

CDR3aa: CASNQGQPAAGELFF
v_gene: TRBV5-5
j_gene: TRBJ2-2

CDR3aa: CASSIPVSGNTIYF
v_gene: TRBV11-2
j_gene: TRBJ1-3

CDR3aa: CASSLFLRGFSGANVLTF
v_gene: TRBV28
j_gene: TRBJ2-6

CDR3aa: CASSQTGFPYEQYF
v_gene: TRBV7-9
j_gene: TRBJ2-7

CDR3aa: CASSSIGQGNSPLHF
v_gene: TRBV18
j_gene: TRBJ1-6

CDR3aa: CASSPQDRKAGNTIYF
v_gene: TRBV9
j_gene: TRBJ1-3

CDR3aa: CASSSLTPGLAGLGVGELFF
v_gene: TRBV27
j_gene: TRBJ2-2

CDR3aa: CASSLDPTGNTGELFF
v_gene: TRBV5-1
j_gene: TRBJ2-2

CDR3aa: CASSPGANTEAFF
v_gene: TRBV18
j_gene: TRBJ1-1

CDR3aa: CASSVDTSGGRVLFF
v_gene: TRBV9
j_gene: TRBJ2-1

CDR3aa: CASSDSSGSYNEQFF
v_gene: TRBV6-4
j_gene: TRBJ2-1

CDR3aa: CASSSPGRGHNEQFF
v_gene: TRBV7-8
j_gene: TRBJ2-1

CDR3aa: CASSTSYEQYF
v_gene: TRBV6-5
j_gene: TRBJ2-7

CDR3aa: CASSSVGGYSYEQYF
v_gene: TRBV7-9
j_gene: TRBJ2-7

CDR3aa: CASSLTGFDEKLFF
v_gene: TRBV5-4
j_gene: TRBJ1-4

CDR3aa: CATSDLQAETQYF
v_gene: TRBV24-1
j_gene: TRBJ2-5

CDR3aa: CASSKLPGGGNEQFF
v_gene: TRBV10-1
j_gene: TRBJ2-1

CDR3aa: CASRGQAHYGYTF
v_gene: TRBV6-5
j_gene: TRBJ1-2

CDR3aa: CASSFPGDTDTQYF
v_gene: TRBV7-3
j_gene: TRBJ2-3

CDR3aa: CAWKGLAGGRSYNEQFF
v_gene: TRBV30
j_gene: TRBJ2-1

CDR3aa: CASSQKRDYEQYF
v_gene: TRBV4-1
j_gene: TRBJ2-7

CDR3aa: CASSQGRTGELFF
v_gene: TRBV14
j_gene: TRBJ2-2

CDR3aa: CASSPLSGGSYNEQFF
v_gene: TRBV6-4
j_gene: TRBJ2-1

CDR3aa: CASSAEANQPQHF
v_gene: TRBV2
j_gene: TRBJ1-5

CDR3aa: CASSLTGNGYTF
v_gene: TRBV27
j_gene: TRBJ1-2

CDR3aa: CASSMGLAISGELFF
v_gene: TRBV9
j_gene: TRBJ2-2

CDR3aa: CASSSGREKLFF
v_gene: TRBV11-2
j_gene: TRBJ1-4

CDR3aa: CATSDRQGINEQYF
v_gene: TRBV24-1
j_gene: TRBJ2-7

CDR3aa: CASSQGLVDYEQYF
v_gene: TRBV3-1/TRBV3-2
j_gene: TRBJ2-7

CDR3aa: CASRGTNAGNTIYF
v_gene: TRBV5-1
j_gene: TRBJ1-3

CDR3aa: CASTGTGFNEQYF
v_gene: TRBV6-5
j_gene: TRBJ2-7

CDR3aa: CASSFGTASGNTIYF
v_gene: TRBV5-4
j_gene: TRBJ1-3

CDR3aa: CASSIFFSGANVLTF
v_gene: TRBV19
j_gene: TRBJ2-6

CDR3aa: CAVLTPGSTDTQYF
v_gene: TRBV19
j_gene: TRBJ2-3

CDR3aa: CASGVGTGSGYTF
v_gene: TRBV28
j_gene: TRBJ1-2

CDR3aa: CASSEGNYGYTF
v_gene: TRBV6-5
j_gene: TRBJ1-2

CDR3aa: CAIQTEMGYEQYF
v_gene: TRBV6-5
j_gene: TRBJ2-7

CDR3aa: CASSLGGLQESKNIQYF
v_gene: TRBV11-2
j_gene: TRBJ2-4

CDR3aa: CASNRDIGSGNTIYF
v_gene: TRBV2
j_gene: TRBJ1-3

CDR3aa: CASNPYGTENMNTEAFF
v_gene: TRBV2
j_gene: TRBJ1-1

CDR3aa: CASSKKANQPQHF
v_gene: TRBV2
j_gene: TRBJ1-5

CDR3aa: CASSYDRGYYEQYF
v_gene: TRBV5-5
j_gene: TRBJ2-7

CDR3aa: CASSSSFRDRGEKLFF
v_gene: TRBV6-5
j_gene: TRBJ1-4

CDR3aa: CASSEAQGLFTGEQYF
v_gene: TRBV19
j_gene: TRBJ2-7

CDR3aa: CAWRGIAGGGELFF
v_gene: TRBV30
j_gene: TRBJ2-2

CDR3aa: CASSQEGVETQYF
v_gene: TRBV4-2
j_gene: TRBJ2-5

CDR3aa: CASSTGGGLAGPHPYQETQYF
v_gene: TRBV19
j_gene: TRBJ2-5

CDR3aa: CASLSGESSYNEQFF
v_gene: TRBV28
j_gene: TRBJ2-1

CDR3aa: CASRTGTVQETQYF
v_gene: TRBV2
j_gene: TRBJ2-5

CDR3aa: CAWSTGTGSGYTF
v_gene: TRBV30
j_gene: TRBJ1-2

CDR3aa: CASSFSSGNTIYF
v_gene: TRBV2
j_gene: -

CDR3aa: CASSLAGVPYNEQFF
v_gene: TRBV5-1
j_gene: TRBJ2-1

CDR3aa: CAWSPSQGITEAFF
v_gene: TRBV30
j_gene: TRBJ1-1

CDR3aa: CASSLRQALSEETQYF
v_gene: TRBV5-1
j_gene: TRBJ2-5